This T cell receptor beta chain was retrieved from a study of blood T cells in healthy people across ages. Regarding the study as a whole: Roughly linearly, TCR beta diversity per million T cells fell as age increased.

Primed by a sample-barcoded 5' primer and a J-beta primer mix, a second PCR proceeded for roughly 6 to 12 cycles. TCRdb re-derived calls from the 5' RACE reads in MiXCR, one entry per CDR3 protein. Among 700,000 to 850,000 distinct CDR3 sequences listed, 35% to 40% were seen once. V was clipped by 5 bases and J by 6 bases, with 19 bases between them. CDR3 length: 16 residues. As regards this clonotype: Its antigen is unidentified.

Sequencing was done on a sample of blood. The genes are TRBV12-3 or TRBV12-4 and TRBJ2-2; D possibly matches TRBD1 or TRBD2 (6 bases each). This clonotype originated in a young man in good health. The CDR3 DNA is TGTGCCAGCAGTCCGGGGCAGGGGACTGCGTCCGGGGAGCTGTTTTTT. Translated: CASSPGQGTASGELFF.